Sequencing of this TCR beta chain was carried out in a study of blood T cells in healthy people across ages. General study findings and limits: No one knew whether donors had CMV, which possibly confounded expanded clonotype changes. Underestimates were what the diversity estimates from one million T cells were considered to be. In these data, TCR beta diversity tracked strongly with naive T cell percentage.

The sample holds many counts of this clonotype. Its matching antigen is unknown. Primed by a sample-barcoded 5' primer and a J-beta primer mix, a second PCR proceeded for about 7 to 11 cycles. TCRdb used MiXCR to reprocess the 5' RACE reads, holding one entry per CDR3 protein. This sample carries roughly 1,300,000 distinct CDR3 sequences, 59% of them seen once, and the ten largest clones take 5.5% to 8%. A minimum of 7 million PBMCs was isolated per sample. This CDR3 is built from 13 residues. The V gene's germline CDR1 is MNHEY and CDR2 SVGEGT. V lost 4 bases to trimming and J lost 5 bases, with 10 bases between them.

The chain employs TRBV6-2 or TRBV6-3 and TRBJ2-3, with a tentative D call TRBD2 (6 bases). The TCR comes from a man in his late teens or twenties in good health. The sequencing input was blood. DNA for the CDR3: TGTGCCAGCAGTTTAGCGGTGGAAGATACGCAGTATTTT. Translation gives CASSLAVEDTQYF.